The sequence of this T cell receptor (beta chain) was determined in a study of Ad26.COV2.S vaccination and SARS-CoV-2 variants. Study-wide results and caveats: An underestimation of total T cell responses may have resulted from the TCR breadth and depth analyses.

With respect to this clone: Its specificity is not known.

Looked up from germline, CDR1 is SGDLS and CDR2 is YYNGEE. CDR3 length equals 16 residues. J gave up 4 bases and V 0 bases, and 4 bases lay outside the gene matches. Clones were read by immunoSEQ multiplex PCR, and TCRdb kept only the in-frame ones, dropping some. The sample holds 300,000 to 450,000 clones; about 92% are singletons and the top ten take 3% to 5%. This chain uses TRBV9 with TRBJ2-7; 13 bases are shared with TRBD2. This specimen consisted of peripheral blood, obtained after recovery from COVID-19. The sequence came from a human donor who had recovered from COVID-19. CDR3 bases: TGTGCCAGCAGCGTAGAGGGACTAGCGGGGAAATACGAGCAGTACTTC. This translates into CASSVEGLAGKYEQYF.